Sequencing of this T cell receptor beta chain was carried out in a study of CD8 T cells in Susac syndrome. General observations from the study: Clonal expansion was absent from the CD4+ T cell repertoires in Susac syndrome.

Deletions cut 5 bases from V and 4 bases from J, with 14 bases between. Germline V CDR1 and CDR2: MDHEN, SYDVKM. There are 14 residues in the CDR3. To note about this clonotype: Its specificity is unknown.

RNA totalling roughly 0.45 to 1 ug underwent reverse transcription with random hexamers. A multiplex approach, immunoSEQ multiplex PCR, amplified TCR beta CDR3 across 54 Vbeta and 13 Jbeta. One entry per CDR3 protein, called by TCRdb with MiXCR from the immunoSEQ multiplex PCR reads. The sample includes roughly 80,000 distinct CDR3 sequences, about 93% of them seen just once. This chain uses TRBV28 with TRBJ2-5, with a weak D call TRBD2 (7 bases). The TCR sequence derives from a human donor with Susac syndrome. The specimen sequenced was CD4+ T cells from PBMCs. The CDR3 coding sequence is TGTGCCAGCAGTACCCGGGGGGCCGTAGAGACCCAGTACTTC. As protein: CASSTRGAVETQYF.